This T cell receptor beta chain was retrieved from a study of technical replicates of blood from a handful of donors. The table came from immunoSEQ multiplex PCR; TCRdb's copy has only in-frame clones and leaves some out. The sample includes 70,000 to 85,000 clones, around nine tenths of them seen just once. Germline CDR1 is MRHNA and CDR2 is SNTAGT. The CDR3 contains 18 residues. Germline trimming cut 6 bases from V and 3 bases from J; bases unmatched to any gene: 17. The receptor was derived from a human donor in good health. The sequenced sample consisted of T cells isolated from PBMCs. The chain links TRBV6-4 to TRBJ2-4, with TRBD1 matching over 7 bases. Written as DNA, the CDR3 is TGTGCCAGCAGCCCCGGTTTTAAGGCAGGGGGTGACAAAAACATTCAGTACTTC. Protein sequence: CASSPGFKAGGDKNIQYF.